This T cell receptor (beta chain) was documented in a study of T cells in Graves' hyperthyroidism and ophthalmopathy (dated by TCRdb to between 2018 and 2021). Some background on the complete study: Peripheral blood was sampled at the time of initial diagnosis, prior to any treatment. To identify TCR V-J signatures that set the groups apart, the researchers used a discovery cohort of 100 patients, made up of about 44 with Graves' ophthalmopathy and some 58 with stable Graves' hyperthyroidism. Prospective prediction of ophthalmopathy was tested in an independent validation cohort consisting of 18 hyperthyroidism patients and around 16 patients who later progressed to ophthalmopathy. The roughly 90 discovery patients were divided at random into training and test sets in a 7:3 ratio. The study also compared thyroid tissue and blood T-cell repertoires from about 6 Graves' hyperthyroidism patients. After blood sampling, hyperthyroidism patients were treated with methimazole at a starting dose of 30 mg daily, and ophthalmopathy patients were treated with high-dose intravenous methylprednisolone. The paper reports TCR Vbeta CDR3 sequencing of over 120 peripheral blood samples: 40 to 45 ophthalmopathy, roughly 74 hyperthyroidism and approximately 17 progressor patients.

Inclusive of the bounding cysteine and phenylalanine, the CDR3 is 16 residues long. The DNA shown is the 48-base CDR3, in frame from base 1. The germline V gene (reference sequence) gives CDR1 as MNHEY and CDR2 as SMNVEV. Germline trimming amounts to 0 bases on V and 12 bases on J, with 13 as the count of junction bases outside the gene matches. The hyperthyroidism patients were between 18 and 65 years old and newly diagnosed, with a disease duration of less than 2 months. Exclusion was applied to patients with uncontrolled infections, other autoimmune diseases, pregnancy or lactation. Clinical symptoms, serum thyroxine and TRAb, thyroid ultrasound, and orbital computed tomography formed the basis for the diagnoses. Blood from progressor patients was drawn when they were first diagnosed with hyperthyroidism, before any ophthalmopathy symptoms appeared. Ficoll-Paque density gradient centrifugation was used to isolate PBMCs from around 10 ml of fresh peripheral blood. Progressor patients were initially diagnosed with Graves' hyperthyroidism and developed ophthalmopathy during follow-up. Total RNA was extracted using Trizol reagent, and RNA quality was assessed on an Agilent 2100 Bioanalyzer.

Study-wide conclusions, independent of this receptor: A model built on a 13 V-J signature distinguished ophthalmopathy from stable hyperthyroidism, reaching around 90% sensitivity and about 81% specificity in cross-validation and 80%/75% in testing. No statistical method was used to set the sample size in advance, and investigators knew the group allocation. In validation, the model predicted progression to ophthalmopathy a median of roughly 6.2 months before onset, with approximately 71% sensitivity and roughly 79% specificity. Blood samples also contained most of the expanded thyroid clonotypes (frequency above 0.001), which suggests that blood repertoires may reflect thyroid immune responses.

This clonotype came up many times. The antigen this receptor binds is unknown. It has no much larger one-base neighbor in the sample; base qualities were not kept. The TCR beta CDR3 regions were amplified from RNA transcripts. The first round of RT-PCR for the TCR CDR3 was performed with the HTBI primer set and the Qiagen OneStep RT-PCR kit. Libraries were constructed in a second round of multiplex PCR, after which size selection and purification were carried out. Libraries were sequenced paired-end with 100 bp reads on an Illumina HiSeq2000. In the source study's methods: SOAPnuke was used to process the raw data, removing reads that contained adapters or uncalled bases, had a mean Phred below 15, or lacked an exact match to the constant primer or identifier. High-quality paired reads were merged with COPE v1.2.5, and unique nucleotide sequences were defined as clonotypes. MiTCR v1.1 was used to align clonotypes to the IMGT TRBV, TRBD and TRBJ reference segments. The analysis included only V-J combinations with a frequency above 0.0001, which together covered over 98% of the repertoires. The TCS score was defined as F50 (clonal expansion) divided by E x V (chaos), with BLOSUM62-based TCRdist calculated between CDR3 peptides within each V-J. Welch's t-statistics and random forest reduced 450 to 600 V-J features to some 14, which were used in a naive Bayes classifier (R e1071). Clones were called with MiXCR by TCRdb after fastp trimmed the public reads at Q25, and only in-frame beta chains were retained. Each CDR3 protein gets just one entry, which takes the most common genes and DNA from the rows behind it. None of the V and J calls come from the authors' own analysis; TCRdb made them. The sample table holds around 290,000 distinct CDR3 sequences, of which roughly 14% were seen once. The ten largest clones take up 7.8% of the sample.

This receptor was identified in a woman in her 30s with Graves' hyperthyroidism that later progressed to Graves' ophthalmopathy. Sequencing input: blood. The chain uses TRBV27 and TRBJ2-1; 8 central bases correspond to TRBD2. Here the CDR3 is given as CASSLSGGLGARGQFF. The DNA sequence reads TGTGCCAGCAGTTTATCGGGGGGACTAGGGGCTCGGGGGCAGTTCTTC.